Below are 7 T cell receptor beta chains sequenced from a single sample in a study of shared clonotypes between healthy human individuals (TCRdb year 2020). The protocol used for the library was the immunoSEQ multiplex PCR assay. TCRdb took over this immuneACCESS table, retaining in-frame rearrangements with V and J assigned. Such tables are incomplete; in checked studies, under half of the missing clones stem from an unresolved V gene, and the remainder is unexplained. Present in this sample are about 2.4 million clones, roughly 93% of which were seen just once. Around 0.37% of the sample is held by the ten biggest clonotypes. Sequencing used naive CD4+ T cells from PBMCs. The label giving this sample's cell subset or site can be read as: CD45RA+ positively selected. These receptors came from a man between 18 and 35 years old in good health. Some clones in this sample may be carry-over from other donors' samples.

The chain combines TRBV28 with TRBJ2-3; 12 bases line up with TRBD2. V was pared by 3 bases and J by 15 bases, with 4 bases of the junction left unmatched. CDR1 and CDR2 (germline): MDHEN, SYDVKM. The CDR3 has 12 amino acids. In nucleotides, the CDR3 is TGTGCCAGCAGTTTGACTAGCGGGAGTCAATATTTT. Amino acid sequence: CASSLTSGSQYF. The whole variable domain, filled in from reference TRBV28 and TRBJ2-3, reads DVKVTQSSRYLVKRTGEKVFLECVQDMDHENMFWYRQDPGLGLRLIYFSYDVKMKEKGDIPEGYSVSREKKERFSLILESASTNQTSMYLCASSLTSGSQYFGPGTRLTVL.

The chain has TRBV7-9 and TRBJ2-2; TRBD2 matches at 10 bases. V shed 5 bases, J shed 6 bases, and the junction held 9 bases outside the gene matches. CDR1 is SEHNR and CDR2 is FQNEAQ in the germline V gene (reference sequence). The length of the CDR3 is 16 residues. In nucleotides, the CDR3 is TGTGCCAGCAGCACAGCTAGCGGGAGTTTCCCCGGGGAGCTGTTTTTT. This sequence encodes CASSTASGSFPGELFF. The full variable domain, with the rest looked up from reference TRBV7-9 and TRBJ2-2, is DTGVSQNPRHKITKRGQNVTFRCDPISEHNRLYWYRQTLGQGPEFLTYFQNEAQLEKSRLLSDRFSAERPKGSFSTLEIQRTEQGDSAMYLCASSTASGSFPGELFFGEGSRLTVL.

The gene calls are TRBV5-1 and TRBJ2-3; 11 bases are a match to TRBD2. Trimming removed 3 bases from V and 3 bases from J; junction bases left unmatched: 3. The CDR3 has 15 amino acids. From germline, CDR1 is SGHRS and CDR2 YFSETQ. The CDR3 sequence is CASSYSGRETDTQYF. In DNA, the CDR3 is TGCGCCAGCAGCTATAGCGGGAGGGAGACAGATACGCAGTATTTT.

CDR3 bases: TGTGCCAGCAGTCCTGCATGGAGCACAGATACGCAGTATTTT. Protein product: CASSPAWSTDTQYF. The rearrangement links TRBV27 to TRBJ2-3, with no clear D. V shed 5 bases and J shed 0 bases, with 9 bases lying between them. This CDR3 is built from 14 residues. Per the germline V gene, CDR1 is MNHEY and CDR2 is SMNVEV (reference sequence).

As for this clone: The same CDR3 can be traced to other DNA sequences in this sample. The rearrangement joins TRBV5-1 to TRBJ2-7; no reliable D call. Germline V gives CDR1 SGHRS, CDR2 YFSETQ. V lost 4 bases and J lost 3, with 5 bases in between. The CDR3 contains 11 residues. The CDR3 is CASSLNYEQYF. The CDR3 bases are TGCGCCAGCAGCCTTAACTACGAGCAGTACTTC.

The rearrangement uses TRBV4-2 and TRBJ2-7; D is possibly TRBD1 (6 bases). The CDR3 has 16 residues. Trimming stripped 0 bases from V and 4 bases from J, with 16 bases between. Germline V lookup: CDR1 LGHNA, CDR2 YNFKEQ. CDR3 coding DNA: TGTGCCAGCAGCCAAGATTATGGGGGCCGCTTGTACGAGCAGTACTTC. Translation: CASSQDYGGRLYEQYF.

This clone showed up just once. The chain carries TRBV4-1 and TRBJ1-3; the D gene is possibly TRBD1 (5 bases). V was pared by 1 base and J by 2 bases, with 15 bases between. The CDR3 is 17 residues long. In germline, CDR1 is MGHRA, CDR2 YSYEKL. The DNA for the CDR3 is TGCGCCAGCAGCCAAGGTGGGGGTTTCCTCACTGGAAACACCATATATTTT. This encodes CASSQGGGFLTGNTIYF.